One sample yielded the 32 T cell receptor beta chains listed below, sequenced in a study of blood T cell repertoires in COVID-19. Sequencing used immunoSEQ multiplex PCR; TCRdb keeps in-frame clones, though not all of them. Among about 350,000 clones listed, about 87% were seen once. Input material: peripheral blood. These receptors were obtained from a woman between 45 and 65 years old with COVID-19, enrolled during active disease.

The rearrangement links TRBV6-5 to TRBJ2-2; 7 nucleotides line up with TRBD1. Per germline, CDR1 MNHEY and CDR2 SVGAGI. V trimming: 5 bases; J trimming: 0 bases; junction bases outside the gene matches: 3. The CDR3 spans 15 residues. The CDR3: CASSPQGTNTGELFF. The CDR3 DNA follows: TGTGCCAGCAGTCCACAGGGGACGAACACCGGGGAGCTGTTTTTT.

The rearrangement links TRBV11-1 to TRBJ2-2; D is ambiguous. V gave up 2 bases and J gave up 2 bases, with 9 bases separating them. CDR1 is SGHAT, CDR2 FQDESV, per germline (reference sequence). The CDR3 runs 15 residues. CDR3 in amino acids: CASSLRRINTGELFF. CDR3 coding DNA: TGTGCCAGCAGCTTAAGGCGGATCAACACCGGGGAGCTGTTTTTT.

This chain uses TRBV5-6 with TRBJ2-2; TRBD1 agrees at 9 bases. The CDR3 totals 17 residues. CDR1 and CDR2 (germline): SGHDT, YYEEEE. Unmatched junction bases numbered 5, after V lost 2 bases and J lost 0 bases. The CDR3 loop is CASSLGTGYPNTGELFF. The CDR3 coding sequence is TGTGCCAGCAGCTTAGGGACAGGGTATCCGAACACCGGGGAGCTGTTTTTT.

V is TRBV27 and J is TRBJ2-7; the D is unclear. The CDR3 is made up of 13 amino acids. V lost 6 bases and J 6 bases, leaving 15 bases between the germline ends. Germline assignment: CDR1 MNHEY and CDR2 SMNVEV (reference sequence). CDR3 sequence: CASSFDISGEQYF. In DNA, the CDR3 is TGTGCCAGCAGCTTTGACATATCAGGCGAGCAGTACTTC.

The CDR3 region is CASNEGTSGSYTDTQYF. The CDR3 DNA is TGTGCCAGCAACGAGGGGACTAGCGGCTCCTACACAGATACGCAGTATTTT. The chain combines TRBV9 with TRBJ2-3; TRBD2 aligns across 11 bases. Germline V lookup: CDR1 SGDLS, CDR2 YYNGEE. The CDR3 has 17 residues. After removal of 6 bases from V and 2 bases from J, the junction contained 11 bases not matched to a gene.

The CDR3 DNA is TGTGCCAGCAGCGTGACAGCTGGGGCGAACACTGAAGCTTTCTTT. It translates to CASSVTAGANTEAFF. The V gene is TRBV9, the J gene TRBJ1-1, with a possible D match to TRBD1 (5 bases). Trimming stripped 2 bases from V and 1 base from J, with 12 bases between. The CDR3 length is 15 residues. CDR1 and CDR2 from the germline V gene are SGDLS and YYNGEE. The entire variable domain, with the rest obtained from reference TRBV9 and TRBJ1-1, is as follows: DSGVTQTPKHLITATGQRVTLRCSPRSGDLSVYWYQQSLDQGLQFLIQYYNGEERAKGNILERFSAQQFPDLHSELNLSSLELGDSALYFCASSVTAGANTEAFFGQGTRLTVV.

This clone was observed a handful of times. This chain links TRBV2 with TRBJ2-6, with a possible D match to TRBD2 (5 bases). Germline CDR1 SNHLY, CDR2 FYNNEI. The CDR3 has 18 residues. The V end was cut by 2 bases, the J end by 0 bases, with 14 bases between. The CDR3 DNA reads TGTGCCAGCAGTGAACTCACTAGGCCACTCTCTGGGGCCAACGTCCTGACTTTC. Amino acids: CASSELTRPLSGANVLTF.

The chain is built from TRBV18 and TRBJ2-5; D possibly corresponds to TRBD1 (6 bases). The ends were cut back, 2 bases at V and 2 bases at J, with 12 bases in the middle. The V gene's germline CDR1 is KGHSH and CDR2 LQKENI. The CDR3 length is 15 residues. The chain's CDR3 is CASSPGRGLQETQYF. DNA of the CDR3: TGTGCCAGCTCACCAGGAAGGGGGTTACAAGAGACCCAGTACTTC.

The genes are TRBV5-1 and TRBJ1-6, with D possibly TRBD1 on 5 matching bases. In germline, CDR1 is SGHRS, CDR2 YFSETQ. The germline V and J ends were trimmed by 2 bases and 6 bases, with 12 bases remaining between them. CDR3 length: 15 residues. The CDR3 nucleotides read TGCGCCAGCAGCTTCCAGGGTTTTGGTAATTCACCCCTCCACTTT. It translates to CASSFQGFGNSPLHF.

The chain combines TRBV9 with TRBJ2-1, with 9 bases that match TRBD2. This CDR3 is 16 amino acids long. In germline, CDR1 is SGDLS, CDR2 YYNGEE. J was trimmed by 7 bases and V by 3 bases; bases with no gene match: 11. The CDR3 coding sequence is TGTGCCAGCAGCGGCTTGCCGAGCGGGAGGAGAAATGAGCAGTTCTTC. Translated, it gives CASSGLPSGRRNEQFF.

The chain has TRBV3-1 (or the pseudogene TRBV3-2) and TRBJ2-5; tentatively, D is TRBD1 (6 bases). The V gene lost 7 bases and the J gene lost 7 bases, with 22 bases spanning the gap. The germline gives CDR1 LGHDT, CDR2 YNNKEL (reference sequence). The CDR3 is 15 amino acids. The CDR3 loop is CASTVQGLRGGTQYF. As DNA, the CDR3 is TGTGCCAGCACCGTGCAGGGGCTCAGGGGCGGGACCCAGTACTTC.

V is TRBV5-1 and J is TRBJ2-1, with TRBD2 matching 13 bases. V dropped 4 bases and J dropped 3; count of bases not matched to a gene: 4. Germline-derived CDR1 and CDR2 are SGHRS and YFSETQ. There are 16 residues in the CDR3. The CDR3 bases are TGCGCCAGCAGCGTTCGACTAGCGGGAGGCTACAATGAGCAGTTCTTC. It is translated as CASSVRLAGGYNEQFF. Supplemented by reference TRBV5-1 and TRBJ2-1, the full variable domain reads KAGVTQTPRYLIKTRGQQVTLSCSPISGHRSVSWYQQTPGQGLQFLFEYFSETQRNKGNFPGRFSGRQFSNSRSEMNVSTLELGDSALYLCASSVRLAGGYNEQFFGPGTRLTVL.

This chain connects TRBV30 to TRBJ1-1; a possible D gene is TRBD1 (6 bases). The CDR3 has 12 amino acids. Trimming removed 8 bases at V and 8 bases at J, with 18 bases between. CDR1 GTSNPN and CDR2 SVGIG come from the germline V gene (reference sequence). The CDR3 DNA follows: TGTGCCCGACGGACAGCCAAAAAAGAAGCTTTCTTT. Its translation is CARRTAKKEAFF.

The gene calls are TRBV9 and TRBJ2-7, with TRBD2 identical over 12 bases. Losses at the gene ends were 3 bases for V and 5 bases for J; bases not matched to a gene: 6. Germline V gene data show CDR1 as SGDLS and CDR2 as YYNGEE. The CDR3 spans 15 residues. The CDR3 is CASSALAGGSHEQYF. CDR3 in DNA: TGTGCCAGCAGCGCCCTAGCGGGAGGGTCCCACGAGCAGTACTTC.

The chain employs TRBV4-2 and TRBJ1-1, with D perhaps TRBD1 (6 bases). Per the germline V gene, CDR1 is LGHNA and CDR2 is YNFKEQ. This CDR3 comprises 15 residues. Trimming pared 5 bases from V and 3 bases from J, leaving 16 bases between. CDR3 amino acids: CASSATGFSDTEAFF. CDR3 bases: TGTGCCAGCAGCGCCACAGGGTTTAGCGACACTGAAGCTTTCTTT.

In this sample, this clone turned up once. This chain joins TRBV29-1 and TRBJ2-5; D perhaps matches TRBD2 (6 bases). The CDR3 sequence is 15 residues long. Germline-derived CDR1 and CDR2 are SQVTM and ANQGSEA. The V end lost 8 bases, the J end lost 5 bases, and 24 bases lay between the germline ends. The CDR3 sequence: CSTYPGLSPGETQYF. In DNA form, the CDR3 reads TGCAGCACCTACCCGGGACTGTCCCCCGGTGAGACCCAGTACTTC.

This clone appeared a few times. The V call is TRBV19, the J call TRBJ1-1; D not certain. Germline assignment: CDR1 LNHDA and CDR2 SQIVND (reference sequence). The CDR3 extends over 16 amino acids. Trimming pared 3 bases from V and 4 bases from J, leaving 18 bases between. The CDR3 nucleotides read TGTGCCAGTAGTATTCTGATCGACACCGCGTTCACTGAAGCTTTCTTT. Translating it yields CASSILIDTAFTEAFF.

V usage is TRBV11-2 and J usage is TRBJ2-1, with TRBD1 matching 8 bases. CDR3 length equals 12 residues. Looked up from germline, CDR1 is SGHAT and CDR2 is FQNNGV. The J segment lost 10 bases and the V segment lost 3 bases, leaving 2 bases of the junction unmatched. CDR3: CASSLQGAEQFF. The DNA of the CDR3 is TGTGCCAGCAGCTTGCAGGGGGCGGAGCAGTTCTTC.

The CDR3 spells CASSLGGTNNEQFF. In nucleotides, the CDR3 is TGTGCCAGCAGTCTAGGCGGAACGAACAATGAGCAGTTCTTC. The rearrangement links TRBV6-5 to TRBJ2-1; D gene unclear. This CDR3 has 14 amino acids. V lost 5 bases and J 5 bases, leaving 13 bases between the germline ends. Germline values: CDR1 MNHEY, CDR2 SVGAGI.

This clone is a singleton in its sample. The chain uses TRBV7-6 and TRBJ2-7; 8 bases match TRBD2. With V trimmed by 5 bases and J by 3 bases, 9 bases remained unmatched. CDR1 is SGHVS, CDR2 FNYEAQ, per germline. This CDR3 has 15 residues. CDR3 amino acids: CASSPRLAQIYEQYF. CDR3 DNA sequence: TGTGCCAGCAGCCCCCGACTAGCGCAAATCTACGAGCAGTACTTC.

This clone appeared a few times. The CDR3 is CASRTALGSPLHF. In DNA form, the CDR3 reads TGTGCCAGCAGGACAGCCCTTGGTTCACCCCTCCACTTT. The chain recombines TRBV2 with TRBJ1-6; D may be TRBD1 (5 bases). The CDR3 is 13 residues long. CDR1 SNHLY and CDR2 FYNNEI come from the germline V gene. V was shortened by 6 bases and J by 9 bases, with 12 bases between the two germline ends. The variable domain in full, completed from reference TRBV2 and TRBJ1-6, reads EPEVTQTPSHQVTQMGQEVILRCVPISNHLYFYWYRQILGQKVEFLVSFYNNEISEKSEIFDDQFSVERPDGSNFTLKIRSTKLEDSAMYFCASRTALGSPLHFGNGTRLTVT.

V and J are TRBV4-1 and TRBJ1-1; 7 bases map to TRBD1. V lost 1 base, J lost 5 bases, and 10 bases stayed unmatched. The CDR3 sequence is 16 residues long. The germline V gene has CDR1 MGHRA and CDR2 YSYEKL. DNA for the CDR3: TGCGCCAGCAGCCAAGCGACTAGGACAGGCGGGACTGAAGCTTTCTTT. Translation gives CASSQATRTGGTEAFF.

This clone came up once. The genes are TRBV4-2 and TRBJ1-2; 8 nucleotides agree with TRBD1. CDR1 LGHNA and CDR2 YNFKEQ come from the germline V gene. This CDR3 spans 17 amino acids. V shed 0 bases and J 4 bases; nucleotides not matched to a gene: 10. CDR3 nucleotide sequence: TGTGCCAGCAGCCAAGATACGGACAGGGCCCTTCTCTATGGCTACACCTTC. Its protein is CASSQDTDRALLYGYTF.

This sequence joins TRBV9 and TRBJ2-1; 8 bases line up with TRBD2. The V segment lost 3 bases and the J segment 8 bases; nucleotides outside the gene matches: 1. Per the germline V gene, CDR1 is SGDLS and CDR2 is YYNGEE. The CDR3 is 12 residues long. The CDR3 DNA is TGTGCCAGCAGCGAACTAGCGGATGAGCAGTTCTTC. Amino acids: CASSELADEQFF.

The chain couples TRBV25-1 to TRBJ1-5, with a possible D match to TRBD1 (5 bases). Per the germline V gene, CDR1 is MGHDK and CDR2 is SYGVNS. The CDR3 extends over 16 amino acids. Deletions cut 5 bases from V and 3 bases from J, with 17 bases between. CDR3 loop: CASSPNDRTFNQPQHF. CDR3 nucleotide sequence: TGTGCCAGCAGTCCCAACGACAGAACCTTCAATCAGCCCCAGCATTTT.

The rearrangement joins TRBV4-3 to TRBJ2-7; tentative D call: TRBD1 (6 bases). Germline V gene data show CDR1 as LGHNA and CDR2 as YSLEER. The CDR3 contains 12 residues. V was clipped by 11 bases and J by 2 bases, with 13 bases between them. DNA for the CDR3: TGCGCCGGGAAAGGGGGTACCTACGAGCAGTACTTC. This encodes CAGKGGTYEQYF.

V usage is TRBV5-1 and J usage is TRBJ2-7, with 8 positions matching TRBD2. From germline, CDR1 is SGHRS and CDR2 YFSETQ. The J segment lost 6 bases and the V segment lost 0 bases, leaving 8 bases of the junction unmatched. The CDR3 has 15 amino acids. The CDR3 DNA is TGCGCCAGCAGCTTGGCAGGGCTAGCGGGCGCCGAGCAGTACTTC. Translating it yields CASSLAGLAGAEQYF.

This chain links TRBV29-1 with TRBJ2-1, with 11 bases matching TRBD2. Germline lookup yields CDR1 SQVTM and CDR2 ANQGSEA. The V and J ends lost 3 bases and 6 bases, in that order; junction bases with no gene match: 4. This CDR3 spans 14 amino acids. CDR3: CSVEVTSGVNEQFF. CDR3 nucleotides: TGCAGCGTTGAGGTGACTAGCGGGGTCAATGAGCAGTTCTTC.

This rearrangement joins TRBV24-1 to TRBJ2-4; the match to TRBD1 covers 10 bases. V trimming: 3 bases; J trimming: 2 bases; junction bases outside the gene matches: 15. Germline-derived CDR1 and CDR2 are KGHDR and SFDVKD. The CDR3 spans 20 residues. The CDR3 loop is CATSDPMTGGRVKTKNIQYF. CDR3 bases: TGTGCCACCAGTGATCCGATGACAGGGGGCCGGGTAAAAACCAAAAACATTCAGTACTTC.

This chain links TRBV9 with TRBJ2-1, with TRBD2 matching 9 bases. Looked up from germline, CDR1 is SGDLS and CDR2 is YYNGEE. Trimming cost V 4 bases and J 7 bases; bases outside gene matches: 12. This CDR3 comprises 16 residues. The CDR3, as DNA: TGTGCCAGCAGCCCCCGGGGTAGCGGGAGTTATAATGAGCAGTTCTTC. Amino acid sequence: CASSPRGSGSYNEQFF.

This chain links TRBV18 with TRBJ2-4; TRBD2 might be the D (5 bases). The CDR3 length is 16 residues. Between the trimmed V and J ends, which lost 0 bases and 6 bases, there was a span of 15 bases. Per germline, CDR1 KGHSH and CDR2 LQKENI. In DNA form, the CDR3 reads TGTGCCAGCTCACCACCGGGTAGGGAGTCGGCAAACATTCAGTACTTC. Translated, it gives CASSPPGRESANIQYF.

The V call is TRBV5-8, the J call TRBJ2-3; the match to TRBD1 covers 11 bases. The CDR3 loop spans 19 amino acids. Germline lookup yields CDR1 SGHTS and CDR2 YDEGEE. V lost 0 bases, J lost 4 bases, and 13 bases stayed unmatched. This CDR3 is CASSLVFIIGQGAPDTQYF. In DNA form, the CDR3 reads TGTGCCAGCAGCTTGGTGTTTATAATTGGACAGGGGGCCCCAGATACGCAGTATTTT.